One T cell receptor beta chain is described in this entry. This clone was counted between two and nine times. Its binding antigen is unknown. No base quality values were provided; no much bigger clone lies one nucleotide off. This entry belongs to a study of blood T cell repertoires in COVID-19 (TCRdb year 2020). For the wider study: The collaborator samples originated in the United States, Italy and Spain and spanned the acute and convalescent phases of COVID-19. The repertoires were released in a freely available public database intended as a resource for research on the immune response to SARS-CoV-2. Samples came from the ongoing ImmuneRACE study (first 160 participants) plus 1,254 subjects from 6 global collaborators. The prospective study material was composed of cDNA or gDNA derived from T cells, B-cell-depleted T cells, or PBMCs. Nearly every sample came with metadata listing a de-identified subject ID, COVID-19 status, age in years and sex. Deeply sampled blood TCRbeta repertoires from subjects exposed to, actively infected with, or recovered from COVID-19 were included in the dataset. HLA class I and class II types, where available, came from metadata supplied by the sample provider rather than from assay-based typing.

Sequences MNHEY (CDR1) and SVGAGI (CDR2) are obtained from the germline V gene. Including cysteine and phenylalanine, the CDR3 has 12 amino acids. The entry retains the CDR3 DNA only, 36 bases that are in frame from base 1. Trimming at the junction amounts to 5 bases on V and 6 bases on J, and the germline ends lie 10 bases apart. What the research found in general, with its limitations: Clinical and demographic metadata were provided uncurated, with the amount varying by source and participant.

TCRbeta CDR3 regions were amplified from genomic DNA by means of the immunoSEQ Assay, a bias-controlled multiplex PCR. As for the authors' bioinformatics: The number of nucleated cells in each sample was estimated from the amplification of reference gene primers within the assay. Sequence reads were collapsed and filtered to measure the absolute abundance of every unique TCRbeta CDR3 rearrangement. For each sample, productive Simpson clonality was calculated as the square root of Simpson's diversity index over productive rearrangements. TCRdb stores this immuneACCESS table with in-frame sequences only. Part of the clones is absent; in the studies checked, under half of the shortfall reflects unresolved V genes, and no reason is known for the rest. V and J calls and clone size are given by that table; D and trimming were obtained from the DNA. The sample has roughly 150,000 clones on record, roughly 84% of them singletons. The ten biggest clones cover about 10% of the sample.

Whole blood was collected in K2EDTA tubes by collaborating institutions according to the institutions' own protocols. Collaborator samples were shipped for TCRbeta analysis as frozen whole blood, isolated PBMCs, or DNA extracted from either sample type. This receptor was obtained from a woman of 80 years or more with active or convalescent COVID-19. The sequence links TRBV6-5 to TRBJ1-2; the best D guess is TRBD1, with 5 bases matching. The material sequenced was peripheral blood. In nucleotide form, the sequence is TGTGCCAGCAGTCTCGACAGTAATGGCTACACCTTC. This sequence encodes CASSLDSNGYTF.